A selection of T cell receptor beta chains follows, all from one sample in a study of CD8 T cells in ankylosing spondylitis. TCRdb re-analysed the 5' RACE reads in MiXCR, keeping a single row per CDR3 protein. The sample carries over 600,000 distinct CDR3 sequences, around 19% recorded once. Sequencing was performed on blood, either unsorted or a sorted T cell fraction (not recorded which). The receptors come from a male donor with ankylosing spondylitis. Each CDR3 is given with its conserved first and last residue. The D gene is left open where the match is weak. Size values are once, few and many counts, or a class for expanded clones, and some rows have none.

J,D,size,V,DNA,CDR3
TRBJ2-2,NA,few,TRBV27,TGTGCCAGCAGACCTCAGGGGCGGCCGAACACCGGGGAGCTGTTTTTT,CASRPQGRPNTGELFF
TRBJ2-1,TRBD2,few,TRBV24-1,TGTGCCACCAGTGATCCTCTGGCGGGAGTCGGATCCTACAATGAGCAGTTCTTC,CATSDPLAGVGSYNEQFF
TRBJ1-1,TRBD1,NA,TRBV6-2/TRBV6-3,TGTGCCAGCAAACGAGGGGGCGCATGGGAAGCTTTCTTT,CASKRGGAWEAFF
TRBJ2-1,NA,NA,TRBV7-2,TGTGCCAGCAGCGTTGGACAAACTTGGAATGAGCAGTTCTTC,CASSVGQTWNEQFF
TRBJ1-2,NA,NA,TRBV5-6,TGTGCCAGCAGCCCCCGACAGGCCCCTAACTATGGCTACACCTTC,CASSPRQAPNYGYTF
TRBJ2-5,NA,NA,TRBV7-9,TGTGCCAGCAGCGCGGGGGCAGGGAGAGAGACCCAGTACTTC,CASSAGAGRETQYF
TRBJ2-7,NA,NA,TRBV4-2,TGTGCCAGCAGCCAAGGAATCCCCGCGTGGGGGAGCTCCTACGAGCAGTACTTC,CASSQGIPAWGSSYEQYF
TRBJ2-1,NA,few,TRBV3-1,TGTGCCAGCAGCCAAGATTGGGGTAGCGGAGGCTACAATGAGCAGTTCTTC,CASSQDWGSGGYNEQFF
TRBJ1-2,TRBD1,NA,TRBV20-1,TGCAGTGCCCGGGACAGGGTTAAAGGCTACACCTTC,CSARDRVKGYTF
TRBJ2-3,NA,NA,TRBV9,TGTGCCAGCAGCGTAGAGGCCCGTTCCACGCAGTATTTT,CASSVEARSTQYF
TRBJ1-6,NA,NA,TRBV27,TGTGCCAGCAGTTTTCAGGGGATGGGTTCACCCCTCCACTTT,CASSFQGMGSPLHF
TRBJ2-1,NA,few,TRBV6-1,TGTGCCAGCAGTCCGAGTCAGATTAGGTCGGATGAGCAGTTCTTC,CASSPSQIRSDEQFF
TRBJ2-3,NA,NA,TRBV20-1,TGCAGTGCTAGAGCACGAGGAGATACGCAGTATTTT,CSARARGDTQYF
TRBJ2-2,TRBD1,NA,TRBV20-1,TGCAGTGCTAAACAGGGGCTGTGGACCGGGGAGCTGTTTTTT,CSAKQGLWTGELFF
TRBJ2-1,TRBD1,few,TRBV4-1,TGCGCCAGCAGCCAAGAAGGGCAGGGGGCCTACAATGAGCAGTTCTTC,CASSQEGQGAYNEQFF
TRBJ2-3,NA,many,TRBV7-8,TGTGCCAGCAGCATTAGCGGCGTCACAGATACGCAGTATTTT,CASSISGVTDTQYF
TRBJ1-2,NA,many,TRBV12-3/TRBV12-4,TGTGCCAGCACCGTGGGGGGATCCTATGGCTACACCTTC,CASTVGGSYGYTF
TRBJ2-2,NA,NA,TRBV21-1,TGTGCCAGCAGCAATGGGCAGAGGAACACCGGGGAGCTGTTTTTT,CASSNGQRNTGELFF
TRBJ2-1,NA,few,TRBV4-1,TGCGCCAGCACCCGCGAACCTCCGACGGAGATGTTCTTC,CASTREPPTEMFF
TRBJ2-5,NA,few,TRBV10-3,TGTGCCATCAGTGATGTGAGCCAAGAGACCCAGTACTTC,CAISDVSQETQYF
TRBJ2-1,NA,few,TRBV7-2,TGTGCCAGCAGCCCCCGAGGGGGACCAAATTCCTACAATGAGCAGTTCTTC,CASSPRGGPNSYNEQFF
TRBJ2-7,NA,NA,TRBV4-2,TGTGCCAGCAGCCAAGGGTCCCTTTTACATAGCTCCTACGAGCAGTACTTC,CASSQGSLLHSSYEQYF
TRBJ2-1,NA,few,TRBV20-1,TGCAGTTGCCGGAGTGTTCAGACAAACAATGAGCAGTTCTTC,CSCRSVQTNNEQFF
TRBJ2-2,TRBD1,many,TRBV15,TGTGCCACCAGCACTATCCCCGGGACAGAGAGCGCCGGGGAGCTGTTTTTT,CATSTIPGTESAGELFF
TRBJ1-6,NA,few,TRBV2,TGTGCCAGCAGTGTGGGAGTGTATAATTCACCCCTCCACTTT,CASSVGVYNSPLHF